This TCR beta chain was recovered during a study of CD8 T cells in Susac syndrome. Study background: Patients with Susac syndrome were therapy-naive, taking corticosteroids, with some also receiving intravenous immunoglobulin, or taking intravenous immunoglobulin alone at the time their blood was drawn. Study findings and constraints: CD4+ repertoires of Susac syndrome patients lacked detectable clonal expansion.

Points on this clonotype: No antigen is known for it.

Purification of the CD8+ and CD4+ T cells relied on negative isolation, and TEMRA cells underwent FACS enrichment. About 0.45 to 1 ug RNA was reverse transcribed with random hexamers. TCRdb passed the immunoSEQ multiplex PCR reads through MiXCR, listing each CDR3 protein once. The sample consists of roughly 200,000 distinct CDR3 sequences, just under 95% of them appearing once. Sequencing input: CD4+ T cells from PBMCs. This sequence was found in a human donor with Susac syndrome.

The CDR3: CASWGAGTEAFF. CDR3 nucleotide sequence: TGTGCCAGCTGGGGGGCCGGGACTGAAGCTTTCTTT. The chain carries TRBV6-5 and TRBJ1-1; D may be TRBD1 (6 bases). V lost 8 bases to trimming and J lost 5 bases, with 12 bases between them. The CDR3 sequence is 12 residues long. Germline loops: CDR1 MNHEY, CDR2 SVGAGI.